This T cell receptor (beta chain) comes out of a study of T-cell memory formation after mild COVID-19. Study-wide findings and caveats: Day 37-peaking second-wave clones had unconfirmed SARS-CoV-2 specificity. CD4+ clones that contracted lay mainly in CM and EM; CD8+ ones lay in EMRA. Pre-infection memory held some responding clones, suggesting pre-existing cross-reactive T cells responded.

The CDR3 covers 18 residues. Germline-derived CDR1 and CDR2 are SEHNR and FQNEAQ (reference sequence). V was clipped by 0 bases and J by 5 bases, with 20 bases between them. With constant-segment primers, 5'RACE yielded cDNA libraries of TCR alpha and TCR beta that carried sample barcodes and UMIs. Each CDR3 protein gets one entry after TCRdb re-called the 5' RACE reads with MiXCR. Of 300,000 to 400,000 distinct CDR3 sequences listed, around 27% are singletons. To note about this clonotype: What it binds is not known.

The chain joins TRBV7-9 to TRBJ2-1; D perhaps matches TRBD2 (5 bases). This receptor was identified in an adult woman who had mild COVID-19 (a few samples of this study predate the infection). Cell type and time point are not known. The sample comprised PBMCs or a T cell subset sorted from them (not recorded which). The CDR3 nucleotides read TGTGCCAGCAGCTTAGCGCTTGGTCGGGGAAGGGTAGACAATGAGCAGTTCTTC. Residues: CASSLALGRGRVDNEQFF.